The T cell receptor beta chain described here comes from a study of PD-L1 blockade in urothelial cancer. Study overall: Males with bladder-origin urothelial cancer constituted most of the 29 patients. T cells were recovered from blood samples at a median of roughly 130,000.

J was trimmed by 9 bases and V by 5 bases; bases with no gene match: 18. CDR3 length equals 17 residues. Germline V gives CDR1 SGHTA, CDR2 FQGNSA. Regarding time point: pretreatment peripheral blood. Synthetic analogs of TCR templates were spiked into every PCR. Data came from immunoSEQ multiplex PCR; TCRdb stores just in-frame clones and leaves some out. The sample holds around 34,000 clones, over 80% seen once. Source: PBMCs, taken around atezolizumab (anti-PD-L1) treatment. The TCR sequence derives from a man aged 80 or over with urothelial cancer. J is TRBJ2-1 and V is TRBV7-2; 8 positions match TRBD2. This CDR3 reads CASSPSRPGSGNGEQFF. CDR3 in DNA: TGTGCCAGCAGCCCGAGTAGACCGGGTAGCGGGAATGGTGAGCAGTTCTTC.